These 24 T cell receptor beta chains came from one sample sequenced in a study of T cell clonality in common variable immunodeficiency. Study-wide findings and caveats: Common variable immunodeficiency TCR beta sequences reportedly had fewer deletions and N-nucleotide insertions.

Their specific antigens are unknown. The method was immunoSEQ multiplex PCR; TCRdb's version includes in-frame clones alone and lacks a portion of them. The repertoire consists of approximately 30,000 clones, none detected only once. The sequenced material came from peripheral blood mononuclear cells. These TCRs come from a human donor with common variable immunodeficiency.

As for this clone: The read is 3 residues too short to cover the CDR3 end, so that end is filled in from the germline J gene. The genes are TRBV7-9 and TRBJ1-2; a possible D gene is TRBD1 (5 bases). Germline values: CDR1 SEHNR, CDR2 FQNEAQ (reference sequence). V shed 5 bases and J shed 0 bases, with 13 bases lying between them. The CDR3 totals 15 residues. The DNA read from the CDR3 is TGTGCCAGCAGCCCCCAGGGAGTAGCTAACTATGGC. Its translation: CASSPQGVANYG. The full CDR3 reads CASSPQGVANYGYTF.

Comments on this clone: The read terminates 3 residues before the CDR3 end, so the remaining end is supplied by the germline J gene. The gene calls are TRBV18 and TRBJ2-7, with TRBD2 identical over 8 bases. The CDR3 is 14 amino acids. The germline V gene has CDR1 KGHSH and CDR2 LQKENI. The V gene end was trimmed by 3 bases and the J gene end by 2 bases; junction bases not matched to a gene: 3. CDR3 loop: CASSPSGVPYEQYF. CDR3 bases read: TGTGCCAGCTCACCTAGCGGGGTCCCCTACGAG.

Turning to this clone: From the germline J gene comes the end of the CDR3, since the read stops 3 residues before it. The chain has TRBV2 and TRBJ2-1; 9 bases agree with TRBD1. This CDR3 region has 15 residues. V dropped 4 bases and J dropped 7; count of bases not matched to a gene: 8. Germline V gives CDR1 SNHLY, CDR2 FYNNEI. The CDR3 spells CASSVDRGRGNEQFF. The part of the CDR3 DNA that was read is TGTGCCAGCAGTGTGGACAGGGGACGGGGAAATGAG.

This clone was seen more than once but under ten times. Sequencing ends 3 residues short of the CDR3 end; the germline J gene provides the rest. The chain combines TRBV2 with TRBJ1-5; TRBD1 agrees at 7 bases. V trimming: 7 bases; J trimming: 5 bases; junction bases outside the gene matches: 11. The CDR3 runs 15 residues. From germline, CDR1 is SNHLY and CDR2 FYNNEI. CDR3 DNA (partial): TGTGCCAGCATTTTCGACAGGGCTAGTGATCAGCCC. Amino acid sequence: CASIFDRASDQP. In full, the CDR3 is CASIFDRASDQPQHF.

This clone showed up many times. The read ends 3 residues shy of where the CDR3 ends; the end is completed using the germline J gene. The rearrangement links TRBV14 to TRBJ2-3, with D possibly matching TRBD2 (6 bases). The CDR3 is 14 residues long. The V gene lost 1 base and the J gene lost 3 bases, with 8 bases spanning the gap. Germline CDR1 is SGHDN and CDR2 is FVKESK. CDR3 sequence reads: CASSQVGTTDTQYF. The CDR3 bases that were read are TGTGCCAGCAGCCAAGTCGGGACTACAGATACG.

This clone was seen a few times. The CDR3 is cut off 3 residues early in the read; its end comes from the germline J gene. This chain links TRBV6-4 with TRBJ2-1; TRBD1 might be the D (5 bases). V shed 5 bases and J shed 0 bases, with 11 bases lying between them. The germline CDR1 and CDR2 sequences are MRHNA and SNTAGT. The CDR3 is 15 amino acids. The CDR3: CASSPQGDSYNEQFF. Incomplete CDR3 DNA: TGTGCCAGCAGTCCCCAGGGCGACTCCTACAATGAG.

This clone was observed at least ten times. The CDR3 sequence: CASSVPSGLAGNEQFF. The CDR3 DNA, read in part, is TGTGCCAGTAGTGTTCCTTCGGGACTAGCGGGGAATGAG. The chain carries TRBV19 and TRBJ2-1; 13 nucleotides align to TRBD2. The CDR3 end lies 3 residues beyond the end of the read and is filled in from the germline J gene. The CDR3 length is 16 residues. J was trimmed by 7 bases and V by 5 bases; bases with no gene match: 8. The germline V gene has CDR1 LNHDA and CDR2 SQIVND (reference sequence).

The sample holds a few counts of this clone. The read finishes 3 residues shy of the CDR3 end, and the germline J gene is used to complete it. The chain employs TRBV19 and TRBJ2-5; 12 bases agree with TRBD2. The CDR3 totals 16 residues. V lost 5 bases, J lost 4 bases, and 8 bases stayed unmatched. Germline CDR1 LNHDA, CDR2 SQIVND (reference sequence). The CDR3 here is CASSLSQGLAGETQYF. The covered CDR3 bases are TGTGCCAGTAGTCTCAGCCAGGGACTAGCGGGAGAGACC. The entire variable domain, with the rest obtained from reference TRBV19 and TRBJ2-5, is as follows: DGGITQSPKYLFRKEGQNVTLSCEQNLNHDAMYWYRQDPGQGLRLIYYSQIVNDFQKGDIAEGYSVSREKKESFPLTVTSAQKNPTAFYLCASSLSQGLAGETQYFGPGTRLLVL.

Of note for this clone: The read comes to an end 3 residues before the CDR3 does, leaving the germline J gene to fill in the end. V gene TRBV7-3 combines with J gene TRBJ2-1; perhaps TRBD1 as D (5 bases). The V gene's germline CDR1 is SGHTA and CDR2 FQGTGA. Trimming cost V 2 bases and J 5 bases, with 7 bases left between them. This CDR3 is 13 amino acids long. The sequenced CDR3 bases are TGTGCCAGCAGCTTACAGGGCGACAATGAG. Translation: CASSLQGDNE. The complete CDR3 sequence is CASSLQGDNEQFF.

This clone was seen a few times. The read is 3 residues too short to cover the CDR3 end, so that end is filled in from the germline J gene. This chain uses TRBV16 with TRBJ1-5, with D maybe TRBD1 (6 bases). The CDR3 contains 15 residues. Germline values: CDR1 KGHSY, CDR2 FQNENV. V was shortened by 1 base and J by 6 bases, with 13 bases between the two germline ends. The DNA read from the CDR3 is TGTGCCAGCAGCCAATACGGCAGGGGCAGTCAGCCC. Protein sequence: CASSQYGRGSQP. The complete CDR3 reads CASSQYGRGSQPQHF.

Comment on this clone: Sequencing ends 3 residues short of the CDR3 end; the germline J gene provides the rest. This chain links TRBV30 with TRBJ1-4; tentatively, D is TRBD1 (6 bases). Trimming left V 0 bases short and J 6 bases short, with 20 bases between. This CDR3 spans 17 amino acids. Per the germline V gene, CDR1 is GTSNPN and CDR2 is SVGIG (reference sequence). The CDR3 protein is CAWSVILWGGSDEKLFF. The DNA read from the CDR3 is TGTGCCTGGAGTGTAATTCTTTGGGGGGGCTCGGATGAAAAA.

This clone was picked up many times. Sequencing ends 3 residues short of the CDR3 end; the germline J gene provides the rest. The rearrangement joins TRBV19 to TRBJ2-2, with D perhaps matching TRBD1 (5 bases). The length of the CDR3 is 13 residues. Looked up from germline, CDR1 is LNHDA and CDR2 is SQIVND (reference sequence). CDR3 amino acids: CASRWGKLSGLFF. CDR3 DNA (partial): TGTGCCAGTAGATGGGGCAAGCTTTCAGGG.

This clone was found many times. Read coverage stops 3 residues before the CDR3 terminus; the germline J gene supplies the remainder. The gene calls are TRBV7-8 and TRBJ2-4; tentatively, D is TRBD1 (6 bases). V lost 2 bases and J 0 bases, leaving 11 bases between the germline ends. Germline V gene lookup returns CDR1 SGHVS and CDR2 FQNEAQ. This CDR3 region has 16 residues. The CDR3 reads CASSLTGHLAKNIQYF. CDR3 DNA, as far as it was read: TGTGCCAGCAGCTTAACGGGACATTTAGCCAAAAACATT.

This clone was counted between two and nine times. The sequenced fragment ends 3 residues before the CDR3 boundary, so the rest is inferred from the germline J gene. The rearrangement joins TRBV30 to TRBJ1-6, with D possibly matching TRBD1 (6 bases). This CDR3 contains 15 residues. Trimming removed 0 bases from V and 5 bases from J, with 11 bases in between. CDR1 is GTSNPN, CDR2 SVGIG, per germline (reference sequence). CDR3 DNA (partial): TGTGCCTGGAGTGTTGGGGACACCAATAATTCACCC. This translates into CAWSVGDTNNSP. The CDR3 in its entirety is CAWSVGDTNNSPLHF.

As for this clone: The read stops 3 residues short of the end of the CDR3; the missing end is completed from the germline J gene. The V and J genes are TRBV20-1 and TRBJ2-5; tentatively, D is TRBD1 (5 bases). Germline V gene data show CDR1 as DFQATT and CDR2 as SNEGSKA (reference sequence). V lost 0 bases to trimming and J lost 2 bases, with 10 bases between them. This CDR3 contains 14 residues. CDR3 DNA, as far as it was read: TGCAGTGCTAGAGATGGGCAGGGTCAAGAGACC. It is translated as CSARDGQGQET. The whole CDR3 region reads CSARDGQGQETQYF.

The CDR3 loop is CASSPLTARGDEAFF. CDR3 DNA, as far as it was read: TGTGCCAGCTCACCACTCACCGCCCGGGGAGATGAA. The chain couples TRBV18 to TRBJ1-1; D ambiguous. The read falls 3 residues short of the CDR3 end, and the missing part is taken from the germline J gene. The ends were cut back, 1 base at V and 7 bases at J, with 16 bases in the middle. CDR3 length: 15 residues. The germline V gene encodes CDR1 KGHSH and CDR2 LQKENI. Full variable domain (remainder filled in from reference TRBV18 and TRBJ1-1): NAGVMQNPRHLVRRRGQEARLRCSPMKGHSHVYWYRQLPEEGLKFMVYLQKENIIDESGMPKERFSAEFPKEGPSILRIQQVVRGDSAAYFCASSPLTARGDEAFFGQGTRLTVV.

With respect to this clone: Read data end 3 residues before the CDR3 end; the end is taken from the germline J gene. This chain joins TRBV4-2 and TRBJ2-7; 13 bases agree with TRBD2. J lost 4 bases, V lost 4 bases, and 4 bases had no gene match. Germline values: CDR1 LGHNA, CDR2 YNFKEQ. This CDR3 is 15 amino acids long. CDR3 protein: CASSLRLAGGYEQYF. Incomplete CDR3 DNA: TGTGCCAGCAGCCTCCGACTAGCGGGAGGATACGAG.

This clone was counted ten times or more. With the read ending 3 residues before the CDR3 end, the germline J gene is used to fill in that end. The V call is TRBV19, the J call TRBJ2-5, with a possible D match to TRBD1 (6 bases). Trimming removed 5 bases from V and 7 bases from J, with 17 bases in between. This CDR3 comprises 14 residues. The germline CDR1 and CDR2 sequences are LNHDA and SQIVND (reference sequence). The covered CDR3 bases are TGTGCCAGTAGTCTTCCGGACAGTTTCGGGACC. Its translation is CASSLPDSFGT. In full, the CDR3 is CASSLPDSFGTQYF. The full variable domain, with the rest looked up from reference TRBV19 and TRBJ2-5, is DGGITQSPKYLFRKEGQNVTLSCEQNLNHDAMYWYRQDPGQGLRLIYYSQIVNDFQKGDIAEGYSVSREKKESFPLTVTSAQKNPTAFYLCASSLPDSFGTQYFGPGTRLLVL.

This clone has more than one count but fewer than ten. The CDR3 goes on 3 residues after the read ends, and that part is filled in from the germline J gene. This chain joins TRBV30 and TRBJ2-2; 8 bases match TRBD1. The CDR3 is 14 amino acids. Germline CDR1 reads GTSNPN; CDR2 reads SVGIG (reference sequence). Losses at the gene ends were 5 bases for V and 4 bases for J; bases not matched to a gene: 6. The part of the CDR3 DNA that was read is TGTGCCTGGTCGACAGGGGTTTTCACCGGGGAG. It translates to CAWSTGVFTGE. The complete CDR3 sequence is CAWSTGVFTGELFF.

As regards this clone: The CDR3 end falls 3 residues outside the read, so it is completed with the germline J gene. The chain has TRBV19 and TRBJ2-7; 7 nucleotides line up with TRBD1. The V and J ends lost 5 bases and 3 bases, in that order; junction bases with no gene match: 4. Germline CDR1 and CDR2: LNHDA and SQIVND (reference sequence). The CDR3 covers 13 residues. Partial CDR3 DNA: TGTGCCAGTAGTTGGGCAGGGGGCTACGAG. It is translated as CASSWAGGYE. The whole CDR3 reads CASSWAGGYEQYF.

In its sample, this clone ranks as medium-sized (0.01 to 0.1%). The read terminates 3 residues ahead of where the CDR3 ends, so the germline J gene completes it. The rearrangement uses TRBV5-1 and TRBJ2-3; D is perhaps TRBD1 (6 bases). The germline CDR1 and CDR2 sequences are SGHRS and YFSETQ. V lost 2 bases to trimming and J lost 1 base, with 8 bases between them. CDR3 length equals 14 residues. CDR3: CASSLQGRTDTQYF. The covered CDR3 bases are TGCGCCAGCAGCTTACAGGGCCGCACAGATACG.

About this clone: The observed sequence ends 3 residues before the CDR3 terminus, with the missing tail filled in from the germline J gene. This chain connects TRBV6-2 or TRBV6-3 to TRBJ2-1, with no clear D. V lost 4 bases and J lost 6, with 13 bases in between. The CDR3 loop spans 14 amino acids. CDR1 MNHEY and CDR2 SVGEGT come from the germline V gene. The chain's CDR3 is CASSFVFGGNEQFF. CDR3 DNA (partial): TGTGCCAGCAGTTTCGTGTTCGGCGGCAATGAG.

This clone came up many times. The CDR3 end lies 3 residues beyond the end of the read and is filled in from the germline J gene. This chain joins TRBV20-1 and TRBJ2-3; 7 nucleotides agree with TRBD1. Germline V lookup: CDR1 DFQATT, CDR2 SNEGSKA (reference sequence). The CDR3 spans 14 residues. V lost 6 bases, J lost 2 bases, and 8 bases stayed unmatched. The sequenced part of the CDR3 DNA is TGCAGTGCCCTTTGGAAGGGGGCCACAGATACG. This encodes CSALWKGATDT. The entire CDR3 reads CSALWKGATDTQYF.

This clone was picked up many times. The CDR3 end falls 3 residues outside the read, so it is completed with the germline J gene. This rearrangement joins TRBV10-3 to TRBJ2-1; the D gene is possibly TRBD1 (6 bases). Germline V gene data show CDR1 as ENHRY and CDR2 as SYGVKD. CDR3 length: 14 residues. Between the trimmed V and J ends, which lost 3 bases and 8 bases, there was a span of 14 bases. CDR3 DNA (partial): TGTGCCATCAGTGATTTACAGGGTCAGGATGAG. Encoded protein: CAISDLQGQDE. The entire CDR3 reads CAISDLQGQDEQFF.